The 2 T cell receptor beta chains reported below all come from one sample, sequenced in a study of Ad26.COV2.S vaccination and SARS-CoV-2 variants (dated by TCRdb to the early 2020s). Per the publication, the treatment or condition label means: 19 received Ad26.COV2.S at low or high dose, single or two shots; 5 received placebo; per-sample allocation not given. For vaccine and placebo recipients, the sequenced repertoires came from samples collected on day 63 after the first injection. The library was built by means of the immunoSEQ multiplex PCR assay. Entries here come from immuneACCESS through TCRdb and include only in-frame sequences with V and J called. Some clones fail to appear in such tables; in the studies checked, an unresolved V gene covers under half of the shortfall, and the cause of the remainder is unknown. This sample lists some 450,000 clones; around 91% were detected once. The top ten clones comprise 4.3% of the sample.

The sample consisted of peripheral blood, taken in a trial of Ad26.COV2.S vaccine versus placebo. These receptors were obtained from a person between 18 and 59 years old who received the Ad26.COV2.S COVID-19 vaccine or a placebo.

This clone has more than one count but fewer than ten. CDR3 in amino acids: CASSLDVGSTDTQYF. The CDR3 nucleotides are TGTGCCAGCAGCTTGGACGTAGGGAGTACAGATACGCAGTATTTT. V and J are TRBV5-4 and TRBJ2-3; possibly TRBD2 for D (5 bases). The CDR3 length is 15 residues. Germline V CDR1 and CDR2: SGHNT, YYREEE (reference sequence). V was shortened by 0 bases and J by 3 bases, with 11 bases between the two germline ends. Looking up the rest from reference TRBV5-4 and TRBJ2-3 gives the full variable domain: ETGVTQSPTHLIKTRGQQVTLRCSSQSGHNTVSWYQQALGQGPQFIFQYYREEENGRGNFPPRFSGLQFPNYSSELNVNALELDDSALYLCASSLDVGSTDTQYFGPGTRLTVL.

The chain is built from TRBV7-9 and TRBJ2-7; 8 bases are shared with TRBD1. This CDR3 contains 15 residues. CDR1 and CDR2 (germline): SEHNR, FQNEAQ (reference sequence). Germline trimming cut 5 bases from V and 1 base from J; bases unmatched to any gene: 7. Here the CDR3 reads CASSPSGTGSYEQYF. In nucleotides, the CDR3 is TGTGCCAGCAGCCCCTCGGGGACAGGATCCTACGAGCAGTACTTC. Using reference TRBV7-9 and TRBJ2-7 for the parts outside the CDR3, the full variable domain is DTGVSQNPRHKITKRGQNVTFRCDPISEHNRLYWYRQTLGQGPEFLTYFQNEAQLEKSRLLSDRFSAERPKGSFSTLEIQRTEQGDSAMYLCASSPSGTGSYEQYFGPGTRLTVT.